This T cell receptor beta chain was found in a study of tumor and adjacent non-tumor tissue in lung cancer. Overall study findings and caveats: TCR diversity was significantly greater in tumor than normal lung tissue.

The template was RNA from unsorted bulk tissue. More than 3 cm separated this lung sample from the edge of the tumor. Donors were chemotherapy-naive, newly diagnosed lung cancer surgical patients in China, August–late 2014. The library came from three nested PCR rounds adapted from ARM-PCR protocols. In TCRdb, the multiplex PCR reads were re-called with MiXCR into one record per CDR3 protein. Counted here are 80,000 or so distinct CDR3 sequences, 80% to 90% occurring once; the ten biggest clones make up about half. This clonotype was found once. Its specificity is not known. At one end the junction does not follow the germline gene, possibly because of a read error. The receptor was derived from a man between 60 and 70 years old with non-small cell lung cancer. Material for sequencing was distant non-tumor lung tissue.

The CDR3 protein is CARSVSGNTEAFF. The DNA for the CDR3 is TGTGCCCGCAGTGTGAGTGGGAACACTGAAGCTTTCTTC. The chain recombines TRBV6-1 with TRBJ1-1, with D uncertain. The CDR3 runs to 13 residues. The germline CDR1 and CDR2 sequences are MNHNS and SASEGT.